Each of the 32 T cell receptor beta chains below was sequenced from the same sample in a study of blood T cell repertoires in COVID-19. TCRdb's copy holds only in-frame clones and misses some; the assay was immunoSEQ multiplex PCR. The data show about 250,000 clones, about four fifths seen once. The sample comprised peripheral blood. The receptors stem from a person between 70 and 80 years old with COVID-19, enrolled during active disease.

CDR3 in amino acids: CAINRGRGYEQYF. The DNA for the CDR3 is TGTGCCATCAATCGGGGTCGGGGCTACGAGCAGTACTTC. The rearrangement joins TRBV10-3 to TRBJ2-7; TRBD2 might be the D (5 bases). This CDR3 spans 13 amino acids. CDR1 and CDR2 (germline): ENHRY, SYGVKD. The V end lost 7 bases, the J end lost 3 bases, and 13 bases lay between the germline ends.

This chain joins TRBV18 and TRBJ2-7; 10 bases are shared with TRBD2. The CDR3 contains 15 residues. With 3 bases clipped from V and 1 base from J, the junction kept 3 bases outside the gene matches. The germline gives CDR1 KGHSH, CDR2 LQKENI. The CDR3 region has the DNA TGTGCCAGCTCACCGCTAGCGGGAGTTTCCTACGAGCAGTACTTC. Protein: CASSPLAGVSYEQYF.

The gene calls are TRBV7-9 and TRBJ2-1; no firm D call. Between the trimmed V and J ends, which lost 5 bases and 8 bases, there was a span of 13 bases. The CDR3 is 13 amino acids. Germline lookup yields CDR1 SEHNR and CDR2 FQNEAQ (reference sequence). CDR3: CASSPYSLDEQFF. The CDR3 bases are TGTGCCAGCAGCCCCTACAGTCTTGATGAGCAGTTCTTC.

This clone is a singleton in its sample. The rearrangement uses TRBV28 and TRBJ2-7; 11 bases are a match to TRBD2. CDR1 and CDR2 (germline): MDHEN, SYDVKM. V was pared by 5 bases and J by 3 bases, with 6 bases of the junction left unmatched. The CDR3 length is 15 residues. The CDR3 loop reads CASSGLAGQGYEQYF. CDR3 bases: TGTGCCAGCAGTGGACTAGCGGGTCAAGGCTACGAGCAGTACTTC.

This chain connects TRBV14 to TRBJ2-3, with TRBD1 matching 9 bases. V lost 8 bases to trimming and J lost 2 bases; unmatched junction nucleotides: 11. The CDR3 contains 16 residues. Per germline, CDR1 SGHDN and CDR2 FVKESK. The CDR3 loop reads CASLGTGTGITDTQYF. The CDR3 nucleotides read TGTGCCAGCCTCGGAACCGGGACAGGGATCACAGATACGCAGTATTTT.

This clone appeared a few times. The genes are TRBV9 and TRBJ1-2; D call uncertain. From germline, CDR1 is SGDLS and CDR2 YYNGEE. The CDR3 is made up of 14 amino acids. Trimming cost V 1 base and J 3 bases, with 10 bases left between them. In nucleotides, the CDR3 is TGTGCCAGCAGCGTACACGCGAAAGACTATGGCTACACCTTC. As protein: CASSVHAKDYGYTF. Full variable domain (rest looked up from reference TRBV9 and TRBJ1-2): DSGVTQTPKHLITATGQRVTLRCSPRSGDLSVYWYQQSLDQGLQFLIQYYNGEERAKGNILERFSAQQFPDLHSELNLSSLELGDSALYFCASSVHAKDYGYTFGSGTRLTVV.

This clone was observed a single time. The gene calls are TRBV4-1 and TRBJ2-7; D possibly corresponds to TRBD1 (5 bases). The CDR3 length is 14 residues. V was shortened by 1 base and J by 4 bases, with 11 bases between the two germline ends. Germline V gene data show CDR1 as MGHRA and CDR2 as YSYEKL. As DNA, the CDR3 is TGCGCCAGCAGCCAAGCCCAGGGAAGGTACGAGCAGTACTTC. As protein: CASSQAQGRYEQYF.

Only a few counts were recorded for this clone. The rearrangement uses TRBV6-2 or TRBV6-3 and TRBJ1-4, with D possibly matching TRBD1 (6 bases). Trimming left V 5 bases short and J 7 bases short, with 11 bases between. CDR3 size: 13 residues. Germline V gene sequence: CDR1 MNHEY, CDR2 SVGEGT. CDR3 protein: CASSRDTVEKLFF. CDR3 DNA: TGTGCCAGCAGTCGGGACACCGTTGAAAAACTGTTTTTT.

The chain joins TRBV3-1 (or the pseudogene TRBV3-2) to TRBJ2-5; 7 nucleotides match TRBD2. Germline loops: CDR1 LGHDT, CDR2 YNNKEL (reference sequence). V gave up 1 base and J gave up 5 bases; unmatched junction bases: 10. CDR3 size: 16 residues. DNA of the CDR3: TGTGCCAGCAGCCAAGTTTGGGGGGGAGTTGGGGAGACCCAGTACTTC. This codes for CASSQVWGGVGETQYF.

This chain uses TRBV6-5 with TRBJ1-1; D uncertain. Germline V CDR1 and CDR2: MNHEY, SVGAGI. The CDR3 consists of 14 residues. The ends were cut back, 2 bases at V and 2 bases at J, with 9 bases in the middle. The CDR3 reads CASSYGQTNTEAFF. The CDR3 bases are TGTGCCAGCAGTTACGGGCAGACAAACACTGAAGCTTTCTTT.

This clone was found a few times. The chain recombines TRBV7-8 with TRBJ2-7; TRBD2 matches at 7 bases. Germline CDR1 SGHVS, CDR2 FQNEAQ. After removal of 5 bases from V and 3 bases from J, the junction contained 4 bases not matched to a gene. There are 13 residues in the CDR3. The CDR3 here is CASSTRTSYEQYF. The CDR3 DNA reads TGTGCCAGCAGCACCCGGACTAGCTACGAGCAGTACTTC.

V gene TRBV7-8 combines with J gene TRBJ2-1; TRBD2 matches at 14 bases. The CDR3 length is 18 residues. The trim removed 0 bases at V and 8 bases at J, leaving 9 bases unmatched. Germline values: CDR1 SGHVS, CDR2 FQNEAQ. Here the CDR3 DNA reads TGTGCCAGCAGCTTAGCGCTAATAGGGACTAGCGGGAGTTATGAGCAGTTCTTC. Translation gives CASSLALIGTSGSYEQFF.

The V and J genes are TRBV9 and TRBJ2-7; TRBD1 agrees at 9 bases. The CDR3 length is 14 residues. Germline CDR1 is SGDLS and CDR2 is YYNGEE. V lost 2 bases to trimming and J lost 4 bases; unmatched junction nucleotides: 4. The CDR3: CASSVRDRDYEQYF. Here the CDR3 DNA reads TGTGCCAGCAGCGTTCGGGACAGGGATTACGAGCAGTACTTC.

The J gene is TRBJ2-1, the V gene TRBV13; a possible D gene is TRBD2 (5 bases). The CDR3 is 15 residues long. V lost 8 bases and J 7 bases, leaving 21 bases between the germline ends. Germline loops: CDR1 PRHDT, CDR2 FYEKMQ (reference sequence). Written as DNA, the CDR3 is TGTGCCAGCCTACTTTTAGGAGGAAACGATAATGAGCAGTTCTTC. Its translation: CASLLLGGNDNEQFF. Full variable domain (outside the CDR3, taken from reference TRBV13 and TRBJ2-1): AAGVIQSPRHLIKEKRETATLKCYPIPRHDTVYWYQQGPGQDPQFLISFYEKMQSDKGSIPDRFSAQQFSDYHSELNMSSLELGDSALYFCASLLLGGNDNEQFFGPGTRLTVL.

The chain is built from TRBV3-1 (or the pseudogene TRBV3-2) and TRBJ1-6; D remains unclear. Germline CDR1 reads LGHDT; CDR2 reads YNNKEL (reference sequence). V dropped 0 bases and J dropped 0 bases, with 12 bases sitting between them. The CDR3 is made up of 18 amino acids. CDR3 DNA sequence: TGTGCCAGCAGCCAAGATCGCAGGATGAGCTCCTATAATTCACCCCTCCACTTT. Translated: CASSQDRRMSSYNSPLHF.

This clone was seen only once. The genes are TRBV7-2 and TRBJ2-3; D might be TRBD1 (5 bases). The ends were cut back, 5 bases at V and 0 bases at J, with 18 bases in the middle. The germline CDR1 and CDR2 sequences are SGHTA and FQGNSA. The CDR3 spans 17 residues. In nucleotides, the CDR3 is TGTGCCAGCAGCCGGAGACGGGCAAGACAGAGCACAGATACGCAGTATTTT. It encodes CASSRRRARQSTDTQYF. Supplemented by reference TRBV7-2 and TRBJ2-3, the full variable domain reads GAGVSQSPSNKVTEKGKDVELRCDPISGHTALYWYRQSLGQGLEFLIYFQGNSAPDKSGLPSDRFSAERTGGSVSTLTIQRTQQEDSAVYLCASSRRRARQSTDTQYFGPGTRLTVL.

This clone has only a few counts. This chain connects TRBV6-2 or TRBV6-3 to TRBJ1-1, with TRBD1 matching 7 bases. The CDR3 runs 15 residues. V dropped 4 bases and J dropped 2; count of bases not matched to a gene: 7. Germline loops: CDR1 MNHEY, CDR2 SVGEGT. CDR3 sequence: CASSSGTARNTEAFF. CDR3 DNA: TGTGCCAGCAGTTCGGGGACAGCGAGAAACACTGAAGCTTTCTTT.

This chain joins TRBV3-1 (or the pseudogene TRBV3-2) and TRBJ2-7; 7 bases align to TRBD2. The junction had 8 bases not matched to a gene; V was cut back by 0 bases and J by 0 bases. This CDR3 is built from 17 residues. Germline CDR1 LGHDT, CDR2 YNNKEL (reference sequence). As DNA, the CDR3 is TGTGCCAGCAGCCAAGATCCAGCGGGGTCCAACTCCTACGAGCAGTACTTC. Translated: CASSQDPAGSNSYEQYF.

V and J are TRBV7-3 and TRBJ1-1; D unclear. Trimming pared 2 bases from V and 4 bases from J, leaving 11 bases between. The CDR3 is 14 amino acids. Germline CDR1 is SGHTA and CDR2 is FQGTGA. Here the CDR3 DNA reads TGTGCCAGCAGCTTATACGGGGAGCCCACTGAAGCTTTCTTT. The encoded protein is CASSLYGEPTEAFF.

V and J are TRBV28 and TRBJ2-5, with 8 bases identical to TRBD1. This CDR3 is built from 15 residues. Germline values: CDR1 MDHEN, CDR2 SYDVKM. Germline trimming cut 5 bases from V and 5 bases from J; bases unmatched to any gene: 10. The CDR3 nucleotides read TGTGCCAGCAGTCCCCACAGGGGGAATGGTGAGACCCAGTACTTC. It translates to CASSPHRGNGETQYF.

The rearrangement uses TRBV30 and TRBJ2-1; possible D gene TRBD2, 5 bases. The V end was cut by 0 bases, the J end by 7 bases, with 19 bases between. The CDR3 spans 16 residues. Germline V lookup: CDR1 GTSNPN, CDR2 SVGIG (reference sequence). CDR3 protein: CAWSVPQRSKKNEQFF. The CDR3 DNA is TGTGCCTGGAGTGTACCCCAGCGGAGCAAAAAAAATGAGCAGTTCTTC.

V is TRBV4-1 and J is TRBJ2-1; no firm D call. The length of the CDR3 is 15 residues. Germline CDR1 is MGHRA and CDR2 is YSYEKL. The V end lost 1 base, the J end lost 0 bases, and 7 bases lay between the germline ends. CDR3 DNA: TGCGCCAGCAGCCAAGTCCCGAGCTCCTACAATGAGCAGTTCTTC. It codes for CASSQVPSSYNEQFF.

The rearrangement links TRBV28 to TRBJ1-6; TRBD1 aligns across 7 bases. This CDR3 comprises 15 residues. Germline CDR1 MDHEN, CDR2 SYDVKM. Germline trimming cut 6 bases from V and 6 bases from J; bases unmatched to any gene: 8. The CDR3 is CASRPSTGTNSPLHF. The DNA of the CDR3 is TGTGCCAGCAGGCCCTCGACAGGGACTAATTCACCCCTCCACTTT.

The rearrangement links TRBV5-1 to TRBJ2-7, with 9 bases lining up with TRBD1. Germline V gives CDR1 SGHRS, CDR2 YFSETQ. This CDR3 contains 15 residues. V shed 0 bases and J 2 bases; nucleotides not matched to a gene: 3. CDR3 sequence: CASSLAGQGTYEQYF. As DNA, the CDR3 is TGCGCCAGCAGCTTGGCGGGACAGGGTACCTACGAGCAGTACTTC.

The V gene is TRBV2, the J gene TRBJ2-7; 7 positions match TRBD2. CDR3 length: 15 residues. Germline V gene data show CDR1 as SNHLY and CDR2 as FYNNEI. V shed 4 bases, J shed 5 bases, and the junction held 11 bases outside the gene matches. The CDR3 DNA reads TGTGCCAGCAGTGCCAGCGGGGTAGGTGGGAACGAGCAGTACTTC. Its translation: CASSASGVGGNEQYF.

V and J are TRBV4-1 and TRBJ2-1, with 8 bases that match TRBD2. The CDR3 has 18 amino acids. Germline V gene sequence: CDR1 MGHRA, CDR2 YSYEKL. J was trimmed by 6 bases and V by 1 base; bases with no gene match: 14. CDR3 amino acids: CASSQGGGSGSGRNEQFF. The CDR3 nucleotides are TGCGCCAGCAGCCAAGGGGGGGGAAGCGGGAGTGGGCGCAATGAGCAGTTCTTC.

The chain has TRBV19 and TRBJ2-7; D not certain. Looked up from germline, CDR1 is LNHDA and CDR2 is SQIVND (reference sequence). The CDR3 length is 14 residues. The ends were cut back, 2 bases at V and 0 bases at J, with 8 bases in the middle. The CDR3 loop reads CASSIRSSSYEQYF. CDR3 bases: TGTGCCAGTAGTATACGGTCGAGCTCCTACGAGCAGTACTTC.

Here the CDR3 reads CASSLAGAYEQYF. CDR3 DNA: TGTGCCAGCAGTCTGGCGGGGGCCTACGAGCAGTACTTC. J is TRBJ2-7 and V is TRBV6-6; TRBD2 matches 7 bases. CDR1 and CDR2 (germline): MNHNY, SVGAGI (reference sequence). With 5 bases clipped from V and 2 bases from J, the junction kept 3 bases outside the gene matches. The CDR3 extends over 13 amino acids.

This chain joins TRBV6-6 and TRBJ1-1, with D uncertain. This CDR3 has 15 amino acids. V dropped 5 bases and J dropped 3 bases, with 16 bases sitting between them. Germline CDR1 MNHNY, CDR2 SVGAGI (reference sequence). The CDR3: CASSQTGGYDTEAFF. CDR3 nucleotide sequence: TGTGCCAGCAGTCAAACGGGTGGTTACGACACTGAAGCTTTCTTT.

The chain is built from TRBV21-1 and TRBJ2-1; the D call TRBD1 from the table was never checked on the DNA. TRBV21-1 is marked as a pseudogene. The CDR3 consists of 15 residues. The CDR3 region has the DNA TGTGCCAGCAGTCCAGCGGGACAGGGGCACAATGAGCAGTTCTTC. Translation gives CASSPAGQGHNEQFF.

V gene TRBV3-1 (or the pseudogene TRBV3-2) combines with J gene TRBJ1-5; possible D gene TRBD1, 5 bases. This CDR3 contains 13 residues. Germline CDR1 and CDR2: LGHDT and YNNKEL (reference sequence). The V end lost 5 bases, the J end lost 5 bases, and 10 bases lay between the germline ends. CDR3 in amino acids: CASSYGDYQPQHF. In nucleotides, the CDR3 is TGTGCCAGCAGCTACGGGGACTATCAGCCCCAGCATTTT.

This rearrangement joins TRBV30 to TRBJ2-3, with D perhaps matching TRBD1 (5 bases). Germline CDR1 reads GTSNPN; CDR2 reads SVGIG (reference sequence). Trimming took off 5 bases at V and 0 bases at J, with 15 bases between the two ends. This CDR3 contains 15 residues. The CDR3 sequence is CAWAQTRQSTDTQYF. The CDR3 nucleotides read TGTGCCTGGGCCCAGACTCGACAGAGCACAGATACGCAGTATTTT.